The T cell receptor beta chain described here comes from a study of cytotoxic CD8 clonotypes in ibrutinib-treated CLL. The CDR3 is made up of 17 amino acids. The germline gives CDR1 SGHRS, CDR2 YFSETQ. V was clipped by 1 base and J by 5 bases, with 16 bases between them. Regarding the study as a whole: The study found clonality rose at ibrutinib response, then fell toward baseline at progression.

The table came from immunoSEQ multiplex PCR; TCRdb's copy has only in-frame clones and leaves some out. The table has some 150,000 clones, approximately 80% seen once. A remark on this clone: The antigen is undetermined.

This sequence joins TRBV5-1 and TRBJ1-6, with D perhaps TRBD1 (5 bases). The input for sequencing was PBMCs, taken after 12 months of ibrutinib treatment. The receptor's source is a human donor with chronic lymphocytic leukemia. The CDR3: CASSLRVGGSNNSPLHF. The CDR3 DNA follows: TGCGCCAGCAGCTTGAGAGTCGGGGGAAGTAATAATTCACCCCTCCACTTT.